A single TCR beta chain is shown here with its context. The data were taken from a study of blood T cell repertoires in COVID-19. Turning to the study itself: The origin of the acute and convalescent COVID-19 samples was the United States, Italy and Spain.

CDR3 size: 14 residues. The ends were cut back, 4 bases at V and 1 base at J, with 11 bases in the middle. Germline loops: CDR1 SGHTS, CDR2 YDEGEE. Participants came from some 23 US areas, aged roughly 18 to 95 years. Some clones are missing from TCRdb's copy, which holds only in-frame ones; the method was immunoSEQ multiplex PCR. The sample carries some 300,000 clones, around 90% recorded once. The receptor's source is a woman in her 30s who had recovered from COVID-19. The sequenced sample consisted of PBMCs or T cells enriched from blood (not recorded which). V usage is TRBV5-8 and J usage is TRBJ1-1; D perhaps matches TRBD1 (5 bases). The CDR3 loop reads CASSRQWENTEAFF. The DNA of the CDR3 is TGTGCCAGCAGCCGACAGTGGGAGAACACTGAAGCTTTCTTT.